This entry lists 27 T cell receptor beta chains sequenced from one sample in a study of control samples from healthy donors and cancer patients. Repertoires were generated with immunoSEQ multiplex PCR, while TCRdb's copy carries only in-frame clones and drops some. The table records about 50,000 clones, around 90% of them present only once. Sequenced input: PBMCs. The source is a man aged 25 to 40 with colorectal cancer.

The chain is built from TRBV5-4 and TRBJ1-2, with no clear D. Looked up from germline, CDR1 is SGHNT and CDR2 is YYREEE (reference sequence). Trimming took 1 base from V and 10 from J, leaving 11 bases between them. The CDR3 sequence is 12 residues long. The CDR3 protein is CASSLNSDDYTF. The DNA for the CDR3 is TGTGCCAGCAGCTTGAACAGTGACGACTACACCTTC.

CDR3 DNA: TGCAGCGTTGAAGCGGGGGTAGGGCCGGGCCGACAGAACACCGGGGAGCTGTTTTTT. The encoded protein is CSVEAGVGPGRQNTGELFF. The V call is TRBV29-1, the J call TRBJ2-2; D perhaps matches TRBD2 (6 bases). V lost 1 base and J lost 1, with 22 bases in between. Germline assignment: CDR1 SQVTM and CDR2 ANQGSEA. This CDR3 spans 19 amino acids.

The V gene is TRBV7-2, the J gene TRBJ1-4, with a possible D match to TRBD1 (5 bases). Trimming pared 5 bases from V and 5 bases from J, leaving 12 bases between. Looked up from germline, CDR1 is SGHTA and CDR2 is FQGNSA. CDR3 length: 14 residues. The CDR3 nucleotides read TGTGCCAGCAGCCCGGACGGGGGGAATGAAAAACTGTTTTTT. Its protein product is CASSPDGGNEKLFF. The whole variable domain, filled in from reference TRBV7-2 and TRBJ1-4, reads GAGVSQSPSNKVTEKGKDVELRCDPISGHTALYWYRQSLGQGLEFLIYFQGNSAPDKSGLPSDRFSAERTGGSVSTLTIQRTQQEDSAVYLCASSPDGGNEKLFFGSGTQLSVL.

The rearrangement joins TRBV5-4 to TRBJ1-2, with D uncertain. This CDR3 spans 14 amino acids. CDR1 is SGHNT, CDR2 YYREEE, per germline (reference sequence). The germline V and J ends were trimmed by 1 base and 8 bases, with 15 bases remaining between them. The CDR3 DNA is TGTGCCAGCAGCTTGTCACCCCCGCTAGGCGGCTACACCTTC. Protein product: CASSLSPPLGGYTF. The full variable domain, rest sourced from reference TRBV5-4 and TRBJ1-2, is ETGVTQSPTHLIKTRGQQVTLRCSSQSGHNTVSWYQQALGQGPQFIFQYYREEENGRGNFPPRFSGLQFPNYSSELNVNALELDDSALYLCASSLSPPLGGYTFGSGTRLTVV.

J is TRBJ1-4 and V is TRBV7-6; D unresolved. CDR3 length equals 16 residues. The germline V gene has CDR1 SGHVS and CDR2 FNYEAQ. Trimming took 6 bases from V and 0 from J, leaving 14 bases between them. The CDR3 DNA follows: TGTGCCAGCAGTCGACCTCCTGCTGCAACTAATGAAAAACTGTTTTTT. Translated, it gives CASSRPPAATNEKLFF.

This clone is a singleton in its sample. The CDR3 region has the DNA TGTGCCAGCAGCGCCCGACAGGGTTCACAAACTTTCGATACGCAGTATTTT. Residues: CASSARQGSQTFDTQYF. The chain is built from TRBV9 and TRBJ2-3; 7 nucleotides agree with TRBD1. The trim removed 3 bases at V and 6 bases at J, leaving 16 bases unmatched. This CDR3 comprises 17 residues. Germline-derived CDR1 and CDR2 are SGDLS and YYNGEE. Supplemented by reference TRBV9 and TRBJ2-3, the full variable domain reads DSGVTQTPKHLITATGQRVTLRCSPRSGDLSVYWYQQSLDQGLQFLIQYYNGEERAKGNILERFSAQQFPDLHSELNLSSLELGDSALYFCASSARQGSQTFDTQYFGPGTRLTVL.

J is TRBJ1-6 and V is TRBV5-1; possible D gene TRBD1, 6 bases. The CDR3 is made up of 16 amino acids. The germline V gene has CDR1 SGHRS and CDR2 YFSETQ. V lost 3 bases, J lost 6 bases, and 16 bases lay in between. In DNA form, the CDR3 reads TGCGCCAGCAGCTCTGACCAGGGGAGTGGTAATTCACCCCTCCACTTT. Translation gives CASSSDQGSGNSPLHF.

V gene TRBV5-1 combines with J gene TRBJ1-4; weak D call: TRBD1 (5 bases). The germline CDR1 and CDR2 sequences are SGHRS and YFSETQ. The CDR3 is 15 residues long. Trimming shortened V by 2 bases and J by 7 bases, and 15 bases separated the two germline ends. The CDR3 protein is CASSLESRGGEKLFF. DNA of the CDR3: TGCGCCAGCAGCTTAGAGTCTAGGGGAGGTGAAAAACTGTTTTTT.

The chain uses TRBV28 and TRBJ1-4; maybe TRBD1 (5 bases). V was shortened by 7 bases and J by 3 bases, with 12 bases between the two germline ends. This CDR3 spans 14 amino acids. CDR1 and CDR2 from the germline V gene are MDHEN and SYDVKM. The CDR3 region is CASTGQAPNEKLFF. The DNA for the CDR3 is TGTGCCAGCACGGGGCAGGCCCCTAATGAAAAACTGTTTTTT.

The V and J genes are TRBV5-1 and TRBJ1-2; 7 bases align to TRBD1. The trim removed 3 bases at V and 7 bases at J, leaving 6 bases unmatched. The CDR3 is made up of 13 amino acids. Germline CDR1 SGHRS, CDR2 YFSETQ. The CDR3 DNA is TGCGCCAGCAGCTCCAGGGGGGAGTCTGGCTACACCTTC. As protein: CASSSRGESGYTF.

The chain carries TRBV5-4 and TRBJ2-7; D gene uncertain. Germline V gene sequence: CDR1 SGHNT, CDR2 YYREEE (reference sequence). This CDR3 contains 15 residues. V shed 0 bases and J shed 0 bases, with 10 bases lying between them. This CDR3 is CASSLDGFSSYEQYF. The CDR3 DNA is TGTGCCAGCAGCTTGGACGGTTTCAGCTCCTACGAGCAGTACTTC.

The chain joins TRBV18 to TRBJ2-1; no clear D gene. CDR1 and CDR2 (germline): KGHSH, LQKENI. The CDR3 covers 14 residues. V shed 6 bases and J shed 0 bases, with 9 bases lying between them. CDR3 residues: CASSRTDSYNEQFF. CDR3 DNA sequence: TGTGCCAGCTCCCGGACGGACTCCTACAATGAGCAGTTCTTC.

J is TRBJ2-3 and V is TRBV29-1; possibly TRBD2 for D (5 bases). CDR3 length: 11 residues. V was cut by 7 bases and J by 0 bases, with 5 bases left in between. Germline lookup yields CDR1 SQVTM and CDR2 ANQGSEA. This CDR3 reads CSGTSTDTQYF. The CDR3 nucleotides are TGCAGCGGGACTAGCACAGATACGCAGTATTTT.

The chain links TRBV6-5 to TRBJ2-1; 7 nucleotides line up with TRBD1. V was clipped by 7 bases and J by 7 bases; unmatched bases: 13. The CDR3 totals 15 residues. Germline CDR1 is MNHEY and CDR2 is SVGAGI. CDR3 region: CASKRGRKGANEQFF. CDR3 bases: TGTGCCAGCAAGCGTGGAAGAAAGGGGGCTAATGAGCAGTTCTTC.

This chain links TRBV6-5 with TRBJ1-5, with a weak D call TRBD1 (5 bases). Trimming shortened V by 6 bases and J by 4 bases, and 10 bases separated the two germline ends. This CDR3 contains 13 residues. The germline CDR1 and CDR2 sequences are MNHEY and SVGAGI. This CDR3 is CASSRGGNQPQHF. The DNA of the CDR3 is TGTGCCAGCAGCCGGGGGGGTAATCAGCCCCAGCATTTT.

This clone was counted once. The chain uses TRBV28 and TRBJ1-6, with TRBD1 matching 7 bases. The CDR3 spans 15 residues. CDR1 and CDR2 from the germline V gene are MDHEN and SYDVKM. V lost 3 bases and J lost 4; bases outside the gene matches: 3. The CDR3 bases are TGTGCCAGCAGTTTGCCAGGGGGTTATAATTCACCCCTCCACTTT. Translating it yields CASSLPGGYNSPLHF.

V is TRBV29-1 and J is TRBJ2-7, with a weak D call TRBD2 (6 bases). The germline CDR1 and CDR2 sequences are SQVTM and ANQGSEA. V shed 0 bases and J shed 6 bases, with 15 bases lying between them. This CDR3 contains 14 residues. The CDR3 reads CSVEEGTESGEQYF. CDR3 DNA: TGCAGCGTTGAAGAGGGGACTGAATCGGGCGAGCAGTACTTC.

V gene TRBV2 combines with J gene TRBJ2-3, with D unresolved. Trimming removed 4 bases at V and 2 bases at J, with 4 bases between. CDR1 is SNHLY, CDR2 FYNNEI, per germline. The CDR3 covers 12 residues. The CDR3 reads CASSVTTDTQYF. Written as DNA, the CDR3 is TGTGCCAGCAGTGTGACCACAGATACGCAGTATTTT.

The gene calls are TRBV20-1 and TRBJ1-4; D is unclear. Germline V lookup: CDR1 DFQATT, CDR2 SNEGSKA (reference sequence). This CDR3 has 15 residues. Trimming took 3 bases from V and 2 from J, leaving 13 bases between them. CDR3 protein: CSASPMVGTNEKLFF. The CDR3 region has the DNA TGCAGTGCTAGTCCCATGGTGGGCACTAATGAAAAACTGTTTTTT.

The chain carries TRBV2 and TRBJ2-7; 9 bases agree with TRBD1. The V gene's germline CDR1 is SNHLY and CDR2 FYNNEI. The CDR3 loop spans 15 amino acids. J lost 3 bases, V lost 7 bases, and 10 bases had no gene match. In DNA, the CDR3 is TGTGCCAGCACCCCTCCAGGGACAGGGAGCTACGAGCAGTACGTC. This gives the protein CASTPPGTGSYEQYV.

The genes are TRBV4-3 and TRBJ1-5; D unclear. The length of the CDR3 is 15 residues. V was clipped by 1 base and J by 4 bases, with 11 bases between them. Germline V lookup: CDR1 LGHNA, CDR2 YSLEER. The CDR3 DNA reads TGCGCCAGCAGCCAAGTCGTTGGTTGGAATCAGCCCCAGCATTTT. Its translation: CASSQVVGWNQPQHF.

J is TRBJ2-1 and V is TRBV11-3, with TRBD2 matching over 9 bases. The CDR3 has 14 residues. Germline V gene sequence: CDR1 SGHNT, CDR2 YENEEA. V shed 3 bases, J shed 7 bases, and the junction held 4 bases outside the gene matches. Here the CDR3 DNA reads TGTGCCAGCAGCTTGGCGGGAGGGGTGAATGAGCAGTTCTTC. It translates to CASSLAGGVNEQFF.

The chain uses TRBV9 and TRBJ2-2; 10 bases line up with TRBD2. Germline CDR1 SGDLS, CDR2 YYNGEE. With V trimmed by 2 bases and J by 3 bases, 13 bases remained unmatched. The CDR3 is made up of 19 amino acids. This CDR3 is CASSVIPSGGPGDTGELFF. The CDR3 nucleotides are TGTGCCAGCAGCGTTATACCTAGCGGGGGCCCCGGGGACACCGGGGAGCTGTTTTTT.

J is TRBJ2-3 and V is TRBV27; D unresolved. Trimming left V 1 base short and J 2 bases short, with 4 bases between. Per the germline V gene, CDR1 is MNHEY and CDR2 is SMNVEV (reference sequence). The CDR3 contains 13 residues. DNA for the CDR3: TGTGCCAGCAGTTTATTAAACACAGATACGCAGTATTTT. This gives the protein CASSLLNTDTQYF.

This chain uses TRBV6-6 with TRBJ2-3, with TRBD2 matching over 9 bases. Germline V gives CDR1 MNHNY, CDR2 SVGAGI (reference sequence). This CDR3 comprises 16 residues. Unmatched junction bases numbered 9, after V lost 4 bases and J lost 4 bases. CDR3 sequence reads: CASSFSRGGAPDTQYF. The DNA of the CDR3 is TGTGCCAGCAGTTTTTCGCGCGGGGGGGCTCCAGATACGCAGTATTTT.

CDR3 nucleotides: TGCGCCAGCAGCCAAGAAATTGGGGCAGGGGGCGTCGTAAATTACCCATACGAGCAGTACTTC. This gives the protein CASSQEIGAGGVVNYPYEQYF. The chain combines TRBV4-1 with TRBJ2-7, with 8 bases lining up with TRBD1. CDR3 length equals 21 residues. J gave up 4 bases and V 0 bases, and 23 bases lay outside the gene matches. Per the germline V gene, CDR1 is MGHRA and CDR2 is YSYEKL.

V is TRBV12-3 or TRBV12-4 and J is TRBJ2-3; D possibly uses TRBD1 or TRBD2 (5 bases each). The V end was cut by 6 bases, the J end by 6 bases, with 10 bases between. The CDR3 covers 12 residues. The CDR3 spells CASSPGTDTQYF. CDR3 DNA: TGTGCCAGCAGCCCCGGGACGGATACGCAGTATTTT.